The 9 T cell receptor beta chains below were found in one sample sequenced in a study of Tregs in tolerant kidney transplant recipients. Repertoires were generated with immunoSEQ multiplex PCR, while TCRdb's copy carries only in-frame clones and drops some. Its listing shows approximately 52,000 clones. The source was CD4+ T cells from blood, collected before the transplant. The source of these receptors is a human donor who received a combined kidney and bone marrow transplant.

Remarks on this clone: From the germline J gene comes the end of the CDR3, since the read stops 3 residues before it. The V gene is TRBV5-1, the J gene TRBJ2-7, with TRBD2 as a possible D gene (6 bases). V lost 6 bases, J lost 0 bases, and 10 bases lay in between. Germline V CDR1 and CDR2: SGHRS, YFSETQ. The CDR3 loop spans 13 amino acids. This chain's CDR3 is CASTGRDSYEQYF. The CDR3 bases that were read are TGCGCCAGCACTGGGCGGGACTCCTACGAG.

With respect to this clone: The read comes to an end 3 residues before the CDR3 does, leaving the germline J gene to fill in the end. The rearrangement uses TRBV19 and TRBJ1-1; D ambiguous. This CDR3 is 13 amino acids long. CDR1 and CDR2 (germline): LNHDA, SQIVND (reference sequence). V lost 9 bases and J lost 1, with 12 bases in between. The CDR3 bases that were read are TGTGCCAGCACCGACACCCCGAACACTGAA. Translated, it gives CASTDTPNTE. Given in full, the CDR3 is CASTDTPNTEAFF.

On this clone itself: The CDR3 is cut off 3 residues early in the read; its end comes from the germline J gene. The chain employs TRBV20-1 and TRBJ2-2; TRBD2 matches 7 bases. Germline V CDR1 and CDR2: DFQATT, SNEGSKA (reference sequence). The CDR3 is 16 amino acids. J was trimmed by 2 bases and V by 6 bases; bases with no gene match: 12. The CDR3 is CSAASLAELNTGELFF. CDR3 bases read: TGCAGTGCGGCTTCCCTAGCGGAACTTAACACCGGGGAG.

About this clone itself: The missing CDR3 end, 3 residues past where the read stops, is filled in from the germline J gene. V is TRBV29-1 and J is TRBJ2-1, with 8 bases identical to TRBD2. The J segment lost 8 bases and the V segment lost 6 bases, leaving 12 bases of the junction unmatched. From germline, CDR1 is SQVTM and CDR2 ANQGSEA. CDR3 length: 14 residues. This CDR3 reads CSVTKLAGGDEQFF. CDR3 DNA (partial): TGCAGCGTCACAAAGCTAGCGGGTGGAGATGAG.

To note about this clone: The read is 3 residues too short to cover the CDR3 end, so that end is filled in from the germline J gene. The chain recombines TRBV6-1 with TRBJ2-3, with D perhaps assigned TRBD1 or TRBD2 (5 bases each). Germline V lookup: CDR1 MNHNS, CDR2 SASEGT. V lost 3 bases, J lost 2 bases, and 12 bases lay in between. The CDR3 has 15 residues. CDR3 DNA, as far as it was read: TGTGCCAGCAGTGACCAGGGAGAATTCACAGATACG. Amino acids: CASSDQGEFTDT. The entire CDR3 reads CASSDQGEFTDTQYF.

Turning to this clone: The read terminates 3 residues before the CDR3 end, so the remaining end is supplied by the germline J gene. The chain uses TRBV5-3 and TRBJ1-6; D is unresolved. TRBV5-3 is an ORF, with its function uncertain. This CDR3 is 18 amino acids long. V gave up 0 bases and J gave up 3 bases, with 16 bases separating them. Incomplete CDR3 DNA: TGTGCCAGAAGCTTGGCCGTGTTACTGCGGGACTATAATTCACCC. Encoded protein: CARSLAVLLRDYNSP. The full CDR3 protein reads CARSLAVLLRDYNSPLHF.

In regard to this clone: The CDR3 end lies 3 residues beyond the end of the read and is filled in from the germline J gene. The V and J genes are TRBV6-1 and TRBJ1-2, with a weak D call TRBD1 (6 bases). Germline V gene lookup returns CDR1 MNHNS and CDR2 SASEGT. This CDR3 spans 15 amino acids. V dropped 2 bases and J dropped 1 base, with 11 bases sitting between them. This CDR3 reads CASSEQTGYNYGYTF. Incomplete CDR3 DNA: TGTGCCAGCAGTGAACAAACAGGGTATAACTATGGC.

A word on this clone: The CDR3 end is not reached by the read, which stops 3 residues before it; the germline J gene fills it in. V is TRBV20-1 and J is TRBJ2-3; 7 bases match TRBD2. The CDR3 runs to 13 residues. From germline, CDR1 is DFQATT and CDR2 SNEGSKA (reference sequence). Incomplete CDR3 DNA: TGCAGGACAATGCGCGGGAGTGAAGATACG. It codes for CRTMRGSEDT. The full CDR3 reads CRTMRGSEDTQYF.

A word on this clone: Sequencing ends 3 residues short of the CDR3 end; the germline J gene provides the rest. The chain carries TRBV7-2 and TRBJ1-5; TRBD1 is a possible D gene (5 bases). CDR1 is SGHTA and CDR2 is FQGNSA in the germline V gene. The CDR3 is made up of 15 amino acids. With 1 base removed from V and 1 base from J, the gap between germline ends came to 8 bases. CDR3 protein: CASSLVAGSNQPQHF. The CDR3 DNA, read in part, is TGTGCCAGCAGCTTAGTGGCAGGGAGCAATCAGCCC.